This TCR beta chain originates from a study of blood T cell repertoires in COVID-19. This clone was seen a few times. J gave up 3 bases and V 4 bases, and 6 bases lay outside the gene matches. The CDR3 sequence is 14 residues long. The germline V gene has CDR1 MNHEY and CDR2 SVGEGT. Assay: immunoSEQ multiplex PCR; the TCRdb copy retains only in-frame clones and omits some. The table has some 96,000 clones, approximately 81% seen once. This sequence joins TRBV6-2 or TRBV6-3 and TRBJ2-7, with 7 positions matching TRBD2. Material: peripheral blood. The receptor's source is a human donor in a cohort sampled during active COVID-19. This CDR3 is CASSFPGGNYEQYF. CDR3 nucleotide sequence: TGTGCCAGCAGTTTCCCGGGAGGTAACTACGAGCAGTACTTC.